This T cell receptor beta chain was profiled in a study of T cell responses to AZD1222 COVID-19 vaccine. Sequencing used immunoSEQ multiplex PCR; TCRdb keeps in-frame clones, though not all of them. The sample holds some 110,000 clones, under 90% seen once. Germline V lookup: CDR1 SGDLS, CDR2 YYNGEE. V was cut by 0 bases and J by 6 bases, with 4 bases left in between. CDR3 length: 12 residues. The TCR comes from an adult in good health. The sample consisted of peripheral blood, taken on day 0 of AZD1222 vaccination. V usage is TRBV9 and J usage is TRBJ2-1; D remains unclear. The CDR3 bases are TGTGCCAGCAGCGTAGAGTTCAATGAGCAGTTCTTC. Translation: CASSVEFNEQFF.